This T cell receptor beta chain is from a study of T cells after yellow fever vaccination. General study findings and limits: Contaminating bulk clonotypes could be abundant in FACS-sorted repertoires. Though it reached lower strength, the secondary response hit its peak faster, day 5 versus 15. Most primary-vaccination clones recurred post-booster (nearly 98% CD4, over 70% CD8).

This CDR3 spans 17 amino acids. Germline assignment: CDR1 SGHTA and CDR2 FQGNSA. The V gene end was trimmed by 4 bases and the J gene end by 6 bases; junction bases not matched to a gene: 12. This clonotype came up a few times. The target antigen is unknown. UMIs and a universal primer site were added when TCR cDNA was made by 5'RACE template switching. Via MiXCR, TCRdb re-called the 5' RACE reads, giving one row per CDR3 protein. The profile shows some 160,000 distinct CDR3 sequences, around 7.2% of them singletons. The sample here was CD4+ T cells sorted from PBMCs, taken 4 to 5 days after the first yellow fever vaccination. This clonotype was obtained from a young man who received the YFV17D yellow fever vaccine. The V and J genes are TRBV7-2 and TRBJ2-2; 9 bases match TRBD1. The CDR3 sequence is CASSSHRQGGTAGELFF. As DNA, the CDR3 is TGTGCCAGCAGCTCCCATCGACAGGGGGGAACCGCCGGGGAGCTGTTTTTT.